Each of the 10 T cell receptor beta chains below was sequenced from the same sample in a study of blood T cell repertoires in COVID-19. The assay was immunoSEQ multiplex PCR, and TCRdb's table has in-frame clones only and misses some. The table records about 170,000 clones, 80% to 90% of them present only once. The material sequenced was peripheral blood. The receptors were gathered from a man aged 35 to 55 who had recovered from COVID-19.

The gene calls are TRBV7-2 and TRBJ2-1; no firm D call. The germline CDR1 and CDR2 sequences are SGHTA and FQGNSA. The length of the CDR3 is 15 residues. The V and J ends lost 0 bases and 3 bases respectively, with 9 bases between them. The CDR3 protein is CASSLAQAFYNEQFF. The CDR3 DNA reads as TGTGCCAGCAGCTTAGCGCAGGCATTCTACAATGAGCAGTTCTTC.

The chain couples TRBV9 to TRBJ2-3; D gene uncertain. Looked up from germline, CDR1 is SGDLS and CDR2 is YYNGEE. Deletions cut 0 bases from V and 6 bases from J, with 5 bases between. The CDR3 covers 12 residues. CDR3 nucleotides: TGTGCCAGCAGCGTAGGCAGTGATACGCAGTATTTT. It codes for CASSVGSDTQYF.

The chain recombines TRBV5-8 with TRBJ2-5, with TRBD2 matching over 12 bases. The germline V gene encodes CDR1 SGHTS and CDR2 YDEGEE. The CDR3 is 14 residues long. V gave up 3 bases and J gave up 5 bases; unmatched junction bases: 2. The CDR3 sequence is CASSSLAGGETQYF. DNA of the CDR3: TGTGCCAGCAGCTCCCTAGCGGGGGGGGAGACCCAGTACTTC.

J is TRBJ2-1 and V is TRBV3-1 (or the pseudogene TRBV3-2), with D unresolved. The V end lost 4 bases, the J end lost 3 bases, and 7 bases lay between the germline ends. The CDR3 loop spans 13 amino acids. CDR1 is LGHDT, CDR2 YNNKEL, per germline (reference sequence). In DNA form, the CDR3 reads TGTGCCAGCAGCCTTAACAGCTACAATGAGCAGTTCTTC. It translates to CASSLNSYNEQFF.

The rearrangement links TRBV7-2 to TRBJ2-7; 13 bases fit TRBD2. The CDR3 has 16 amino acids. The germline gives CDR1 SGHTA, CDR2 FQGNSA. V shed 4 bases, J shed 3 bases, and the junction held 6 bases outside the gene matches. The CDR3 bases are TGTGCCAGCAGCTATTTCCGGACTAGCGGGGGCTACGAGCAGTACTTC. This codes for CASSYFRTSGGYEQYF.

The V gene is TRBV19, the J gene TRBJ1-1; 7 bases map to TRBD1. The J segment lost 0 bases and the V segment lost 4 bases, leaving 2 bases of the junction unmatched. The germline gives CDR1 LNHDA, CDR2 SQIVND (reference sequence). This CDR3 contains 14 residues. CDR3 loop: CASSKQGMNTEAFF. CDR3 nucleotide sequence: TGTGCCAGTAGTAAACAGGGGATGAACACTGAAGCTTTCTTT. Variable domain in full (rest from reference TRBV19 and TRBJ1-1): DGGITQSPKYLFRKEGQNVTLSCEQNLNHDAMYWYRQDPGQGLRLIYYSQIVNDFQKGDIAEGYSVSREKKESFPLTVTSAQKNPTAFYLCASSKQGMNTEAFFGQGTRLTVV.

V and J are TRBV6-5 and TRBJ2-5, with D possibly matching TRBD2 (6 bases). Trimming pared 0 bases from V and 5 bases from J, leaving 13 bases between. CDR3 length: 15 residues. Germline values: CDR1 MNHEY, CDR2 SVGAGI. The CDR3 protein is CASSYSGTPGETQYF. The CDR3 DNA sequence: TGTGCCAGCAGTTACTCCGGGACTCCCGGCGAGACCCAGTACTTC.

As DNA, the CDR3 is TGTGCCAGCAGTTCCCCGGGACAGGGAGCAAGGCAGTTCTTC. Encoded protein: CASSSPGQGARQFF. The chain recombines TRBV6-2 or TRBV6-3 with TRBJ2-1; 9 positions match TRBD1. Trimming at V came to 4 bases and at J to 12 bases, leaving 10 bases not matched to a gene. Germline CDR1 is MNHEY and CDR2 is SVGEGT. The CDR3 has 14 amino acids.

This rearrangement joins TRBV2 to TRBJ1-2; TRBD1 matches at 7 bases. CDR1 and CDR2 from the germline V gene are SNHLY and FYNNEI. With 5 bases clipped from V and 4 bases from J, the junction kept 7 bases outside the gene matches. This CDR3 has 14 residues. The CDR3 spells CASSQGVGVYGYTF. The CDR3 coding sequence is TGTGCCAGCAGTCAGGGGGTTGGGGTCTATGGCTACACCTTC.

This chain joins TRBV2 and TRBJ1-6; 7 bases are a match to TRBD1. The CDR3 length is 15 residues. CDR1 and CDR2 (germline): SNHLY, FYNNEI. V dropped 3 bases and J dropped 9; count of bases not matched to a gene: 8. This chain's CDR3 is CASSEGRQGGSPLHF. In nucleotides, the CDR3 is TGTGCCAGCAGTGAGGGCCGGCAGGGGGGTTCACCCCTCCACTTT.